This TCR beta chain was retrieved from a study of T cell responses to AZD1222 COVID-19 vaccine. Germline lookup yields CDR1 SGHRS and CDR2 YFSETQ. The V and J ends lost 0 bases and 5 bases, in that order; junction bases with no gene match: 6. CDR3 length equals 15 residues. A few counts support this clone. Using immunoSEQ multiplex PCR, the repertoire was profiled, and TCRdb retains in-frame clones only, with some absent. The sample records some 200,000 clones, approximately 91% being singletons. V and J are TRBV5-1 and TRBJ2-5, with 8 bases fitting TRBD2. The clonotype was recovered from an adult in good health. The sequencing here drew on peripheral blood, taken on day 0 of AZD1222 vaccination. Written as DNA, the CDR3 is TGCGCCAGCAGCTTGGGTGCGGGAGGCTGGGAGACCCAGTACTTC. This encodes CASSLGAGGWETQYF.